Included here is one TCR beta chain sequence, with context. In the authors' workflow: Amplifying reference gene primers gave estimates of nucleated cell counts. Data came from immunoSEQ multiplex PCR; TCRdb stores just in-frame clones and leaves some out. That table gives V, J and clone size, and the DNA gave D and trimming. The table shows 30,000 to 35,000 clones, with more than 70% occurring only once. These data come from a study of blood T cell repertoires in COVID-19. Between the trimmed V and J ends, which lost 0 bases and 4 bases, there was a span of 12 bases. The germline V gene encodes CDR1 LGHNA and CDR2 YNFKEQ. The CDR3 runs 15 residues.

This clonotype was sampled from a human donor in a cohort sampled during active COVID-19. Sequencing was performed on peripheral blood. J is TRBJ1-1 and V is TRBV4-2; D may be TRBD1 (5 bases). The CDR3 region has the DNA TGTGCCAGCAGCCAAGATAAGCAGGGTGTCACTGAAGCTTTCTTT. This encodes CASSQDKQGVTEAFF.